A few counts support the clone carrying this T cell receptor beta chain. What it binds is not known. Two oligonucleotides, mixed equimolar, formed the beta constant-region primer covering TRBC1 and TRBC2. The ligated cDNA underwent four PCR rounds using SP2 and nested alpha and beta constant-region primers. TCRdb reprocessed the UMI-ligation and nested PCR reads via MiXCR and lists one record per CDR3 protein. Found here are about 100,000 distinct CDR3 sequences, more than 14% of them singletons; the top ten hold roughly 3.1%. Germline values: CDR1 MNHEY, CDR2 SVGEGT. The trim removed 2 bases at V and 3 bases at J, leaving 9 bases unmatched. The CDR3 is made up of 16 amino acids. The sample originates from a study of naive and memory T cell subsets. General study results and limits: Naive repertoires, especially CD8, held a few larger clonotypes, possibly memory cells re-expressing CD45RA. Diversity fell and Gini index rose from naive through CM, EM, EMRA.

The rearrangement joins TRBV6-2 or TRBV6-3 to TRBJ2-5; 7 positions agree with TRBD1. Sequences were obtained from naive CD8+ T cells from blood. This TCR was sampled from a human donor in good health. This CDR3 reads CASSYGFGQGEETQYF. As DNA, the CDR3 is TGTGCCAGCAGTTACGGATTTGGGCAGGGGGAAGAGACCCAGTACTTC.